The rows below give T cell receptor beta chains drawn from one sample of a study of blood T cell repertoires in COVID-19. Libraries were prepared by immunoSEQ multiplex PCR; TCRdb keeps only in-frame clonotypes and omits some of them. Among tens of thousands of clones listed, 80% were seen once. Specimen: peripheral blood. Receptor source: a woman in her 70s with acute or convalescent COVID-19. The CDR3 runs from the conserved cysteine through the conserved F or W. Each record gives: CDR3 DNA, CDR3 protein, V gene, J gene, D gene, clone size. A D gene is named only where the DNA matches it firmly. A row's size may be missing; if present it is once, few, many or a size class.

TGTGCCAGCAGTGAGGCCGGGACTACTAGCACCTTC,CASSEAGTTSTF,TRBV2,TRBJ1-2,-,few
TGTGCCAGCAGCGTGGGAGATTCCTACGAGCAGTACTTC,CASSVGDSYEQYF,TRBV9,TRBJ2-7,-,-
TGTGCCAACCCATATAGTACGGGATTATACTACGAGCAGTACTTC,CANPYSTGLYYEQYF,TRBV11-2,TRBJ2-7,-,-
TGTGCCAGCAGCTCGGACACGGGCACTGAAGCTTTCTTT,CASSSDTGTEAFF,TRBV7-2,TRBJ1-1,-,-
TGTGCCAGCAGTGGCCACCTCCTGACTTTC,CASSGHLLTF,TRBV28,TRBJ2-6,-,-
TGTGCCAGCAGTTACCGGGGGACTAGCAGCTACGAGCAGTACTTC,CASSYRGTSSYEQYF,TRBV6-5,TRBJ2-7,TRBD2,-
TGTGCCAGCAGTCCCTACGGTCGCACCTACGAGCAGTACTTC,CASSPYGRTYEQYF,TRBV2,TRBJ2-7,-,-
TGTGCCAGCAGCCAGACAAAGAACACTGAAGCTTTCTTT,CASSQTKNTEAFF,TRBV12-3/TRBV12-4,TRBJ1-1,-,-
TGTGCCAGCAGCTTACGAGGCTCTGGGGCCAACGTCCTGACTTTC,CASSLRGSGANVLTF,TRBV7-3,TRBJ2-6,-,-
TGTGCCAGCAGGGAACATCAGGTGATTACCTACGAGCAGTACTTC,CASREHQVITYEQYF,TRBV11-2,TRBJ2-7,-,few
TGTGCCAGCAGCTCACGGACAGGGGGCGGTGGGAACACTGAAGCTTTCTTT,CASSSRTGGGGNTEAFF,TRBV7-9,TRBJ1-1,TRBD1,-
TGTGCCAGCATTGGACTAGCGGGAGCCTACGAGCAGTACTTC,CASIGLAGAYEQYF,TRBV6-5,TRBJ2-7,TRBD2,-
TGTGCCAGCAGCTTTGAGTGGGACTGGCATAGGGAGCAGTTCTTC,CASSFEWDWHREQFF,TRBV12-1,TRBJ2-1,-,few
TGTGCCAGCACCGCGACAGTCTCCTACGAGCAGTACTTC,CASTATVSYEQYF,TRBV28,TRBJ2-7,-,-
TGTGCCAGCAGCGTAGGGGGACTAGCAAACAATGAGCAGTTCTTC,CASSVGGLANNEQFF,TRBV9,TRBJ2-1,TRBD2,-
TGTGCCAGTAGTCCCCGCTCCGGACTAGCCGAAGTCTACGAGCAGTACTTC,CASSPRSGLAEVYEQYF,TRBV19,TRBJ2-7,TRBD2,-
TGTGCCAGCAGCTTAGGCAGGGGTTGGGGTTCACCCCTCCACTTT,CASSLGRGWGSPLHF,TRBV7-2,TRBJ1-6,-,-
TGTGCCAGCAGCTTAAGGGGACAGGAGGGCTACACCTTC,CASSLRGQEGYTF,TRBV7-3,TRBJ1-2,TRBD1,-
TGTGCCAGCAGCCAAGATCTGGGTATGGGGACTACTAACTATGGCTACACCTTC,CASSQDLGMGTTNYGYTF,TRBV4-2,TRBJ1-2,-,-
TGTGCCAGCAGCGGGCAACAGGGCTTGAACACTGAAGCTTTCTTT,CASSGQQGLNTEAFF,TRBV5-4,TRBJ1-1,-,-
TGCGCCAGCAGCCAAGATCGGGGGGGCTCTGGAAACACCATATATTTT,CASSQDRGGSGNTIYF,TRBV4-3,TRBJ1-3,-,medium-sized
TGTGCCAGTAGTATGAGGCTAGCGGGAGGGACAGATACGCAGTATTTT,CASSMRLAGGTDTQYF,TRBV19,TRBJ2-3,TRBD2,-
TGTGCCAGTAGTATGACTAGGACGGTCCAAGAGACCCAGTACTTC,CASSMTRTVQETQYF,TRBV19,TRBJ2-5,-,-
TGTGCCAGTAGTATAGATGGGACAGCGAGCAATCAGCCCCAGCATTTT,CASSIDGTASNQPQHF,TRBV19,TRBJ1-5,TRBD1,-
TGTGCCAGCTCACCACCAGGCAGGGGCAGTGGAAACACCATATATTTT,CASSPPGRGSGNTIYF,TRBV18,TRBJ1-3,-,once
TGTGCCAGCAGCTTAGTCTCGGGTTTTGTCACTGAAGCTTTCTTT,CASSLVSGFVTEAFF,TRBV7-9,TRBJ1-1,-,-
TGTGCCAGCAGGGATCGACAGCCTAACTATGGCTACACCTTC,CASRDRQPNYGYTF,TRBV6-5,TRBJ1-2,-,-
TGTGCCAGCAGCGCCCTAGGGCGGGAGGCCGACAATGAGCAGTTCTTC,CASSALGREADNEQFF,TRBV9,TRBJ2-1,TRBD2,-
TGTGCCAGCAGCGTAGGAAGACTAGCGGGCGCATTAGGCAATGAGCAGTTCTTC,CASSVGRLAGALGNEQFF,TRBV9,TRBJ2-1,TRBD2,-
TGTGCCAGTACCCCATGGGGGGACGGAACCACCGGGGAGCTGTTTTTT,CASTPWGDGTTGELFF,TRBV19,TRBJ2-2,-,-
TGCACCAGCAGCCAAGATTCCGGGGGGGCCTCCTACGAGCAGTACTTC,CTSSQDSGGASYEQYF,TRBV1,TRBJ2-7,-,-
TGTGCCAGCAGTTACGGAGGCGAGCAGTACTTC,CASSYGGEQYF,TRBV6-5,TRBJ2-7,-,-
TGTGCCAGTAAAGGGGGTCCGGGAGGGCCGACCGGGGAGCTGTTTTTT,CASKGGPGGPTGELFF,TRBV19,TRBJ2-2,TRBD2,-
TGTGCCAGTAGTCCCGGACAGGCCTACCAAGAGACCCAGTACTTC,CASSPGQAYQETQYF,TRBV19,TRBJ2-5,TRBD1,medium-sized
TGTGCCAGCATGCCGGCGGTTAACACCGGGGAGCTGTTTTTT,CASMPAVNTGELFF,TRBV18,TRBJ2-2,-,-
TGTGCCAGCAGGGGGCTCGGTACGCAGTATTTT,CASRGLGTQYF,TRBV5-6,TRBJ2-3,-,-
TGTGCCAGCAGTTACGCCGGGACAGGGGGGAGAGTGGAGTACTTC,CASSYAGTGGRVEYF,TRBV6-5,TRBJ2-5,TRBD1,-
TGCGCCAGCAGCTTGGTAGCGGGGGAGGATGAGCAGTTCTTC,CASSLVAGEDEQFF,TRBV5-1,TRBJ2-1,TRBD2,-
TGTGCCTGGAGCCCCGGACAGCCATTCCCCCTCCACTTT,CAWSPGQPFPLHF,TRBV30,TRBJ1-6,-,-
TGTGCCAGCAGTTTAACTAGCGGGGGCCCGAGGCGGGATACGCAGTATTTT,CASSLTSGGPRRDTQYF,TRBV6-2/TRBV6-3,TRBJ2-3,TRBD2,-
TGTGCCAGCAGTCTACCCGGGACTGGTGCTAGCACAGATACGCAGTATTTT,CASSLPGTGASTDTQYF,TRBV5-4,TRBJ2-3,-,-
TGTGCCAGCAGTTACGTGATAGCGGACCTACAAGAGACCCAGTACTTC,CASSYVIADLQETQYF,TRBV6-2/TRBV6-3,TRBJ2-5,-,-
TGTGCCAGCAGCTTAGATCCCGCGGGAGACACAGATACGCAGTATTTT,CASSLDPAGDTDTQYF,TRBV11-2,TRBJ2-3,TRBD2,-
TGCAGTGCTAAGGACGGGAGAATTCAGTACTTC,CSAKDGRIQYF,TRBV20-1,TRBJ2-4,-,-
TGTGCCAGCAGCTTAGGGACCAGAGCGGGGGCCCAGCAAGAGACCCAGTACTTC,CASSLGTRAGAQQETQYF,TRBV7-6,TRBJ2-5,TRBD2,few
TGCGCCAGCAGCCTTACAACGCCCGGGGAGCTGTTTTTT,CASSLTTPGELFF,TRBV4-3,TRBJ2-2,-,-
TGCGCCAGCAGCCAAGAGGTAGCGGGATTGAACGAGCAGTACTTC,CASSQEVAGLNEQYF,TRBV4-1,TRBJ2-7,TRBD2,-
TGTGCCAGCAGTCGCAGGGGGCAAGACGGAAAAGCTTTCTTT,CASSRRGQDGKAFF,TRBV28,TRBJ1-1,TRBD1,-
TGTGCCAGCAGCCAAGAACAGGGCTGGTCCTATAATTCACCCCTCCACTTT,CASSQEQGWSYNSPLHF,TRBV3-1/TRBV3-2,TRBJ1-6,-,few
TGTGCCAGCAGCGTAGAAGCGGGGTCGGGTGCAGATACGCAGTATTTT,CASSVEAGSGADTQYF,TRBV9,TRBJ2-3,TRBD2,-
TGTGCCAGCAGACCGGGGGGGGCCCTCTATGGCTACACCTTC,CASRPGGALYGYTF,TRBV28,TRBJ1-2,-,-
TGTGCCAGCAGTTTAACCCGGACAGGGAGGACTGAAGCTTTCTTT,CASSLTRTGRTEAFF,TRBV28,TRBJ1-1,TRBD1,-
TGTGCCACCAGTGCCGGACAAGGGAACACTGAAGCTTTCTTT,CATSAGQGNTEAFF,TRBV24-1,TRBJ1-1,-,-
TGTGCCAGCAGCTCGCTCGGGACTAGCGTCAATGAGCAGTTCTTC,CASSSLGTSVNEQFF,TRBV7-6,TRBJ2-1,TRBD2,-
TGTGCCAGCAGAGCTACAGGGGCTAACTATGGCTACACCTTC,CASRATGANYGYTF,TRBV28,TRBJ1-2,TRBD1,-
TGTGCCAGCAGTGTATGGACAGGGGGGAATCAGCCCCAGCATTTT,CASSVWTGGNQPQHF,TRBV28,TRBJ1-5,TRBD1,-
TGCGCCAGCAGCCAGCCGGGAGGTACCTACGAGCAGTACTTC,CASSQPGGTYEQYF,TRBV4-1,TRBJ2-7,TRBD2,-
TGCGCCAGCAGCCAAGATGCACCGGGACTTAAATACAATGAGCAGTTCTTC,CASSQDAPGLKYNEQFF,TRBV4-3,TRBJ2-1,-,-
TGTGCCAGCAGCCAACTAGATCGGGGAAGTGATACGCAGTATTTT,CASSQLDRGSDTQYF,TRBV3-1/TRBV3-2,TRBJ2-3,-,-
TGTGCCAGCAGCTCGGACAGTCTCGTCAGTGGAAACACCATATATTTT,CASSSDSLVSGNTIYF,TRBV5-4,TRBJ1-3,-,-